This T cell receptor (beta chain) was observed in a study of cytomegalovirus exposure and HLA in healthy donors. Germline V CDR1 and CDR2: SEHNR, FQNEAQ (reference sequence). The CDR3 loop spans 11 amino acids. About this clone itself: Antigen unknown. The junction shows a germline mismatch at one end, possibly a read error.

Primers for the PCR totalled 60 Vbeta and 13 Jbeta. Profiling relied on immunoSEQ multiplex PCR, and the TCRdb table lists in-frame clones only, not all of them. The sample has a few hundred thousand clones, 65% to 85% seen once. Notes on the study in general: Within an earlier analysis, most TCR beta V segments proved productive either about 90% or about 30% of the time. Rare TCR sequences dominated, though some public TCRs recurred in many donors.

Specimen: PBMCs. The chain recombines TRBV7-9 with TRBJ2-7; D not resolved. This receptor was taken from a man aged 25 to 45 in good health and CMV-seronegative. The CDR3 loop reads CSSSSSSEQYF. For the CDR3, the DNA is TGTTCCAGCAGCTCGTCGTCCGAGCAGTACTTC. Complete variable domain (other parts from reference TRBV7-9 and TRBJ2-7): DTGVSQNPRHKITKRGQNVTFRCDPISEHNRLYWYRQTLGQGPEFLTYFQNEAQLEKSRLLSDRFSAERPKGSFSTLEIQRTEQGDSAMYLCSSSSSSEQYFGPGTRLTVT.